Detailed here is one T cell receptor (beta chain). Its antigen is currently unknown. These data belong to a study of T cells in localized non-small cell lung cancer. Regarding the study as a whole: Among blood samples, higher T cell density accompanied longer overall survival. When the top 100 tumor clones were examined, a median approximately 57 of them also appeared in the adjacent lung, which was paired and uninvolved. Heterogeneity within the tumor remains possible, as just one region underwent sequencing.

Generated by immunoSEQ multiplex PCR, the TCRdb table keeps only in-frame clones and is missing some. This table has fewer than 100,000 clones, approximately 80% appearing once. Germline lookup yields CDR1 PRHDT and CDR2 FYEKMQ (reference sequence). The CDR3 covers 13 residues. Trimming pared 3 bases from V and 1 base from J, leaving 4 bases between. The TCR was taken from a female donor older than 55 with stage I lung adenocarcinoma. The chain recombines TRBV13 with TRBJ2-1; D remains unclear. This sample comprised peripheral blood, obtained before any cancer treatment. This CDR3 is CASSFLSYNEQFF. The CDR3 bases are TGTGCCAGCAGCTTTTTGTCCTACAATGAGCAGTTCTTC.